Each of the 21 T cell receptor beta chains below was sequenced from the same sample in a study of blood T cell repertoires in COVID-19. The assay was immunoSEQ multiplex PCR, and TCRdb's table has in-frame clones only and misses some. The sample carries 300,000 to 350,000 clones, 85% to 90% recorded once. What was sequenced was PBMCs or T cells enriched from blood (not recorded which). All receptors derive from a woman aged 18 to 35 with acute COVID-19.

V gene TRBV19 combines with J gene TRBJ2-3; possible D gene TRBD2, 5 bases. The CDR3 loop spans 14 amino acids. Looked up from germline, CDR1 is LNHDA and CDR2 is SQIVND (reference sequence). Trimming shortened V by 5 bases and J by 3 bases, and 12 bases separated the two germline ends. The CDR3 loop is CASSPVSGTDTQYF. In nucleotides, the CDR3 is TGTGCCAGTAGTCCAGTGTCGGGGACAGATACGCAGTATTTT.

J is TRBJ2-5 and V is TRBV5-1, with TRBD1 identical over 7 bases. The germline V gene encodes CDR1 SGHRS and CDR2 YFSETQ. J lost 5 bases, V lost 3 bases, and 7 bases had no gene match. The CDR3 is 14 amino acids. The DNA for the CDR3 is TGCGCCAGCAGCTGGAAGGGGGCCTCGGAGACCCAGTACTTC. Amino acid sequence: CASSWKGASETQYF.

The CDR3 reads CASSPNFGTAPWYGYTF. The CDR3 DNA is TGTGCCAGCAGCCCGAACTTCGGGACAGCCCCTTGGTATGGCTACACCTTC. This sequence joins TRBV7-2 and TRBJ1-2, with 7 bases aligning to TRBD1. The CDR3 sequence is 17 residues long. The V segment lost 5 bases and the J segment 5 bases; nucleotides outside the gene matches: 17. Per germline, CDR1 SGHTA and CDR2 FQGNSA.

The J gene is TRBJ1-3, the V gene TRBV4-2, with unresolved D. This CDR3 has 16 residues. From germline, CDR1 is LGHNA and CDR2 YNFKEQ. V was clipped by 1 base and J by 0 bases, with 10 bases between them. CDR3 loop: CASSQAQATSGNTIYF. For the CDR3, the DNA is TGTGCCAGCAGCCAAGCCCAGGCGACCTCTGGAAACACCATATATTTT.

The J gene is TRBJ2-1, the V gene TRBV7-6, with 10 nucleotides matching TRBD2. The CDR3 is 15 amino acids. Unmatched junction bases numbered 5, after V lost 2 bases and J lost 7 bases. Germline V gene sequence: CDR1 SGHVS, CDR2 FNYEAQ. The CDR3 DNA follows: TGTGCCAGCAGCTTAAGCGGGAGGGCCATTAATGAGCAGTTCTTC. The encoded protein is CASSLSGRAINEQFF. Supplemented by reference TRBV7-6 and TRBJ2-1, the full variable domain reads GAGVSQSPRYKVTKRGQDVALRCDPISGHVSLYWYRQALGQGPEFLTYFNYEAQQDKSGLPNDRFSAERPEGSISTLTIQRTEQRDSAMYRCASSLSGRAINEQFFGPGTRLTVL.

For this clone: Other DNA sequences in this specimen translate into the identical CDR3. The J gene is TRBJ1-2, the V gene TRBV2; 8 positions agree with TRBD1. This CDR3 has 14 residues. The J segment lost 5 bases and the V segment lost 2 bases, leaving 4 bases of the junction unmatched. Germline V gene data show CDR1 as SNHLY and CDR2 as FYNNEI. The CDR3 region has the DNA TGTGCCAGCAGTGAACAGGGGGCGCGGTATGGCTACACCTTC. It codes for CASSEQGARYGYTF.

The CDR3 DNA follows: TGTGCCAGCAGCTTGGGATCGGGGACTGAAGCTTTCTTT. Protein: CASSLGSGTEAFF. The chain carries TRBV5-6 and TRBJ1-1; D call uncertain. The germline CDR1 and CDR2 sequences are SGHDT and YYEEEE. With 0 bases removed from V and 5 bases from J, the gap between germline ends came to 8 bases. The CDR3 covers 13 residues.

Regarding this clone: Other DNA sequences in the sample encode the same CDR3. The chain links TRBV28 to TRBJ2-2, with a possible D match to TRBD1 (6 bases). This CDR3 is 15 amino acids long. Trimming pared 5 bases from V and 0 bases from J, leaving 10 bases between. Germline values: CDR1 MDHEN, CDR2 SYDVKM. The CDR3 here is CASSPGTTNTGELFF. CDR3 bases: TGTGCCAGCAGTCCCGGGACAACGAACACCGGGGAGCTGTTTTTT.

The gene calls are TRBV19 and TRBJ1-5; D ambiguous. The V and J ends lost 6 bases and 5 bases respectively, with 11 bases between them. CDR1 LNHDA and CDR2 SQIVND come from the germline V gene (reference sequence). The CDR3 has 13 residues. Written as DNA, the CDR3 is TGTGCCAGTAGGGAAGGACTTTATCAGCCCCAGCATTTT. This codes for CASREGLYQPQHF.

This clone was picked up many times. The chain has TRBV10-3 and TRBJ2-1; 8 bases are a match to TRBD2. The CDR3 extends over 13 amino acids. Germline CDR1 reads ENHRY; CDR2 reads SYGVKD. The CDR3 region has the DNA TGTCCCGGGGGGGCTAGCGAGCGCGATGAGCAGTTCTTC. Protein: CPGGASERDEQFF.

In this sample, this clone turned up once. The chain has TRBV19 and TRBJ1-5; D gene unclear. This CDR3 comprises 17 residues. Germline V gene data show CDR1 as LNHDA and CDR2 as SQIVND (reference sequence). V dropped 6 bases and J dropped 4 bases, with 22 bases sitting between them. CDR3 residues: CASSQYPGRRVNQPQHF. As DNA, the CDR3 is TGTGCCAGTAGCCAATACCCCGGGCGGAGGGTAAATCAGCCCCAGCATTTT.

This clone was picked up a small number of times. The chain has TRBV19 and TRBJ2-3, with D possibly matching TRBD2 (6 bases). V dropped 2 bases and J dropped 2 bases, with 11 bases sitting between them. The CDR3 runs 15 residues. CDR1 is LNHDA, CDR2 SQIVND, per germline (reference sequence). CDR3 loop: CASSIYSGFTDTQYF. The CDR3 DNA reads TGTGCCAGTAGTATATATAGCGGCTTCACAGATACGCAGTATTTT.

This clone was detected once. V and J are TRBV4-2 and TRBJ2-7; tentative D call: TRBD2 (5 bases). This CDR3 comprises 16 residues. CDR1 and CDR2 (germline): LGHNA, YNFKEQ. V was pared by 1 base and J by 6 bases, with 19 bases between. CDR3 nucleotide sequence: TGTGCCAGCAGCCAAGCGAGGACTTCGTCCGCTTCCGAGCAGTACTTC. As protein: CASSQARTSSASEQYF.

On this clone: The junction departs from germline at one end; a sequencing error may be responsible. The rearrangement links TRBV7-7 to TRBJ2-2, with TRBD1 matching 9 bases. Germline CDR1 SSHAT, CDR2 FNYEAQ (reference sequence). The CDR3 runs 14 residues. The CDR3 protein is CASSLTGGTGELFF. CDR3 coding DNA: TGTGCTAGCAGCCTGACAGGGGGCACCGGGGAGCTGTTTTTT.

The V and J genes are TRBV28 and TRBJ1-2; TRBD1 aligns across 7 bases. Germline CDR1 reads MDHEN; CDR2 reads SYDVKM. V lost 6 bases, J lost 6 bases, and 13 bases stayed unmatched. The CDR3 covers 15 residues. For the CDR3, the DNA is TGTGCCAGCAGAGTAGGGGGCGCTGACTATGATGGCTACACCTTC. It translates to CASRVGGADYDGYTF.

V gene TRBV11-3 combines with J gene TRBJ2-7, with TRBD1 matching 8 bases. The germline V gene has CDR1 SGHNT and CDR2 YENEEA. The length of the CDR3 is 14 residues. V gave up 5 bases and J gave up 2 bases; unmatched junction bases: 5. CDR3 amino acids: CASSIQGGAYEQYF. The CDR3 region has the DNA TGTGCCAGCAGCATACAGGGGGGCGCCTACGAGCAGTACTTC. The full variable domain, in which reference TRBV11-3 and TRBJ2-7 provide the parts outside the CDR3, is EAGVVQSPRYKIIEKKQPVAFWCNPISGHNTLYWYLQNLGQGPELLIRYENEEAVDDSQLPKDRFSAERLKGVDSTLKIQPAELGDSAVYLCASSIQGGAYEQYFGPGTRLTVT.

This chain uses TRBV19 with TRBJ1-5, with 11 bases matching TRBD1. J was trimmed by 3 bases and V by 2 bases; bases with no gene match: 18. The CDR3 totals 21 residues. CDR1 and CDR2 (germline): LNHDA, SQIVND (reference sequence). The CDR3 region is CASSIFDRGTGQGALNQPQHF. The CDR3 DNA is TGTGCCAGTAGTATATTCGACCGCGGAACAGGACAGGGGGCCCTCAATCAGCCCCAGCATTTT. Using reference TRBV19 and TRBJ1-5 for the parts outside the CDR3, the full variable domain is DGGITQSPKYLFRKEGQNVTLSCEQNLNHDAMYWYRQDPGQGLRLIYYSQIVNDFQKGDIAEGYSVSREKKESFPLTVTSAQKNPTAFYLCASSIFDRGTGQGALNQPQHFGDGTRLSIL.

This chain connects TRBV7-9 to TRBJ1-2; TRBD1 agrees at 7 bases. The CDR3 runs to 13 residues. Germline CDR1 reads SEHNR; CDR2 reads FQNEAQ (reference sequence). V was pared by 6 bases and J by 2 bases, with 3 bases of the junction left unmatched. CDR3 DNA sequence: TGTGCCAGCAGTACAGGGGAGAACTATGGCTACACCTTC. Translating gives CASSTGENYGYTF.

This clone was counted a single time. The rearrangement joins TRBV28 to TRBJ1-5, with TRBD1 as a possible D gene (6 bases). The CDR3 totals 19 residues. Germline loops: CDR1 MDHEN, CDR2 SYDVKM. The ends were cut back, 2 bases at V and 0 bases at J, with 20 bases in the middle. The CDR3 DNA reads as TGTGCCAGCAGTTTACTAACCCTCACGGGACACAGTAGCAATCAGCCCCAGCATTTT. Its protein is CASSLLTLTGHSSNQPQHF.

The CDR3 sequence is CASKGGGGAFYGYTF. The CDR3 DNA follows: TGTGCCAGTAAGGGCGGAGGGGGGGCATTCTATGGCTACACCTTC. The V gene is TRBV19, the J gene TRBJ1-2; D is possibly TRBD1 (6 bases). Germline CDR1 and CDR2: LNHDA and SQIVND (reference sequence). Trimming took off 7 bases at V and 4 bases at J, with 19 bases between the two ends. The CDR3 consists of 15 residues.

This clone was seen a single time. The CDR3 DNA reads as TGTGCTAGTGTGCAGGGCGGCACCGGGGAGCTGTTTTTT. It is translated as CASVQGGTGELFF. The gene calls are TRBV12-5 and TRBJ2-2; D perhaps matches TRBD1 (5 bases). The CDR3 sequence is 13 residues long. Trimming stripped 7 bases from V and 4 bases from J, with 10 bases between. Germline assignment: CDR1 LGHNT and CDR2 FRNRAP.